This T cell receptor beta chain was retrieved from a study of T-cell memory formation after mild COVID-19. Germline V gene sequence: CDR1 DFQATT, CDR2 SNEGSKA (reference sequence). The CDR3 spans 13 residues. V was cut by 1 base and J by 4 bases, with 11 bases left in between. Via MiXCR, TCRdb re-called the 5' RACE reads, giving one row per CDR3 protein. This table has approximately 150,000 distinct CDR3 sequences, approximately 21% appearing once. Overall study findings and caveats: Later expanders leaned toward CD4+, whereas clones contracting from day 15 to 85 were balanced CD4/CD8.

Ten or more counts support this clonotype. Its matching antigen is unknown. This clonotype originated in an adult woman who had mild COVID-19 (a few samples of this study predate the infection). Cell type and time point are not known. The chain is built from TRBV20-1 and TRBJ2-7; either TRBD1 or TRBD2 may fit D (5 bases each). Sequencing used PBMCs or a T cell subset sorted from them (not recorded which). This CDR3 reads CSARGDPRYEQYF. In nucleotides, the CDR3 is TGCAGTGCTAGAGGGGACCCCCGTTACGAGCAGTACTTC.